This T cell receptor beta chain was recovered during a study of monozygotic twins with inflammatory bowel disease. Whole-study results and caveats: IBD patients had lower TCRbeta diversity (inverse Simpson) than healthy co-twins. Varied immunosuppressive treatments among patients may have increased repertoire variability.

Template switching incorporated UMIs with a 6-nucleotide sample barcode. TCRdb reanalyzed the 5' RACE reads, giving one entry per CDR3 protein sequence and no DNA. The sample shows 300,000 to 400,000 distinct CDR3 sequences, and 2% to 2.5% sits with its ten largest clones. This CDR3 is built from 15 residues. The germline V gene encodes CDR1 MGHRA and CDR2 YSYEKL. Total RNA was isolated from whole blood without T cell sorting. Details on this clonotype: Its target is not known.

The sample taken for sequencing was blood. The clonotype was recovered from a human donor with ulcerative colitis or Crohn's disease, or a healthy co-twin of an affected twin (not recorded which). V gene TRBV4-1 combines with J gene TRBJ2-1; TCRdb indicates TRBD2, and absent DNA this call remains unverified. CDR3 in amino acids: CASSQRWAGSGEQFF.